What follows describes a single TCR beta chain. Antigen: not known. Assay: immunoSEQ multiplex PCR; the TCRdb copy retains only in-frame clones and omits some. The sample includes around 31,000 clones, 82% of them seen just once. Germline V gene lookup returns CDR1 MDHEN and CDR2 SYDVKM. The ends were cut back, 3 bases at V and 0 bases at J, with 9 bases in the middle. The CDR3 loop spans 15 amino acids. The record originates from a study of Tregs in tolerant kidney transplant recipients. Whole-study context: A roughly three-day belatacept mixed lymphocyte reaction, sometimes plus 5-day graft donor restimulation, preceded CD4+CD25+CD127- sorting. Antibodies separated recipient from donor cells. Whole-study results and caveats: The small number of patients limits these findings pending further validation. This study did not directly address biological reproducibility.

The TCR originated in a human donor in good health. The V gene is TRBV28, the J gene TRBJ1-5; the D is unclear. Sequencing input: Tregs from blood cultured with allogeneic cells. CDR3 in amino acids: CASSLPGVSNQPQHF. The CDR3 DNA reads TGTGCCAGCAGTTTGCCAGGCGTTAGCAATCAGCCCCAGCATTTT.